This T cell receptor (beta chain) was profiled in a study of cytomegalovirus exposure and HLA in healthy donors. Findings of the study overall: Beyond CMV serostatus, there was no information to go on about immune exposure. Roughly uniform depth of sequencing across donors was assumed in presence/absence analyses.

Use of 60 Vbeta and 13 Jbeta primers characterized the PCR. Authors' methods: A follow-up analysis tallied around 80 million unique TCR beta chains, roughly 11 million shared. Measured with immunoSEQ multiplex PCR; TCRdb has only the in-frame clones, and not every one. V, J and clone size are those of that table, while D and trimming were read from the DNA. The profile shows around 300,000 clones, just under 85% of them singletons. The CDR3 runs 15 residues. The V segment lost 4 bases and the J segment 1 base; nucleotides outside the gene matches: 5. CDR1 and CDR2 (germline): SNHLY, FYNNEI. Concerning this clone: What it binds is not known.

The chain joins TRBV2 to TRBJ2-7; 9 bases fit TRBD2. This clonotype originated in a woman aged 40 to 50 in good health and CMV-seropositive. Material: PBMCs. The CDR3 region is CASSGTSVPSYEQYF. CDR3 DNA sequence: TGTGCCAGCAGTGGGACTAGCGTACCATCCTACGAGCAGTACTTC.